A single sample gave rise to the 3 T cell receptor beta chains below, sequenced in a study of response to subunit inactivated influenza vaccine. TCRdb used MiXCR to reprocess the RT-PCR reads, holding one entry per CDR3 protein. The sample lists approximately 530,000 distinct CDR3 sequences, over 10% occurring once. The sequencing used PBMCs from blood, collected about 40 days after vaccination. The receptors come from a man between 50 and 59 years old who received an inactivated influenza vaccine.

The chain carries TRBV18 and TRBJ2-6; D call uncertain. In germline, CDR1 is KGHSH, CDR2 LQKENI. This CDR3 has 17 amino acids. The V gene lost 3 bases and the J gene lost 0 bases, with 12 bases spanning the gap. This chain's CDR3 is CASSPLPLTSGANVLTF. In DNA, the CDR3 is TGTGCCAGCTCACCCCTGCCGTTAACCTCTGGGGCCAACGTCCTGACTTTC.

This clonotype showed up just a few times. The V and J genes are TRBV7-2 and TRBJ2-7; TRBD2 agrees at 10 bases. Germline CDR1 SGHTA, CDR2 FQGNSA. CDR3 length: 16 residues. V lost 2 bases, J lost 3 bases, and 7 bases stayed unmatched. CDR3 residues: CASSLTSSGGGYEQYF. CDR3 DNA sequence: TGTGCCAGCAGCTTAACTTCTAGCGGGGGCGGCTACGAGCAGTACTTC.

The chain combines TRBV7-2 with TRBJ2-1, with D uncertain. Germline V gene lookup returns CDR1 SGHTA and CDR2 FQGNSA. V was cut by 3 bases and J by 7 bases, with 16 bases left in between. There are 15 residues in the CDR3. The DNA for the CDR3 is TGTGCCAGCAGCTTGTCCGGCCCCGGCTCTAATGAGCAGTTCTTC. Its protein product is CASSLSGPGSNEQFF. The variable domain in full, completed from reference TRBV7-2 and TRBJ2-1, reads GAGVSQSPSNKVTEKGKDVELRCDPISGHTALYWYRQSLGQGLEFLIYFQGNSAPDKSGLPSDRFSAERTGGSVSTLTIQRTQQEDSAVYLCASSLSGPGSNEQFFGPGTRLTVL.